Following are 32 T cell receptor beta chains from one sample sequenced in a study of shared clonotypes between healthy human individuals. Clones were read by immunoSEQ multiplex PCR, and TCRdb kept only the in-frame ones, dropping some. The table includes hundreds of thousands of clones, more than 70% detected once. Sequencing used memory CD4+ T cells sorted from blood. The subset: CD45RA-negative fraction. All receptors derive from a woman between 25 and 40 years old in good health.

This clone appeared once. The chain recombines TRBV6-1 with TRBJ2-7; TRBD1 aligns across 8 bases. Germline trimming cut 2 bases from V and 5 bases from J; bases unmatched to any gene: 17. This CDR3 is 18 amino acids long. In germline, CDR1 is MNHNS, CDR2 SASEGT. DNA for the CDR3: TGTGCCAGCAGTGAACCGAGAAGGAGGAGACAGGGGTCCCACGAGCAGTACTTC. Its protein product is CASSEPRRRRQGSHEQYF.

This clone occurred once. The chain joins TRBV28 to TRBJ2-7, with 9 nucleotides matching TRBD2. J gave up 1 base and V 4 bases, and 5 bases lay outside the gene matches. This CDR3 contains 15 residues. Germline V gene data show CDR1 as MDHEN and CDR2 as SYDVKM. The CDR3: CASSSPGLASYEQYF. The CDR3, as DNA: TGTGCCAGCAGTTCTCCGGGACTAGCTTCCTACGAGCAGTACTTC.

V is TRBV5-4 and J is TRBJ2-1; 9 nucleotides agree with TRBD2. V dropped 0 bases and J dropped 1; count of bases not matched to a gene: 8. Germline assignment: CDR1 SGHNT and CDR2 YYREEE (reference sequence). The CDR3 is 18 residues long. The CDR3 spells CASSLVILAGQSYNEQFF. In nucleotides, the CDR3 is TGTGCCAGCAGCTTGGTTATCCTAGCGGGACAGTCCTACAATGAGCAGTTCTTC.

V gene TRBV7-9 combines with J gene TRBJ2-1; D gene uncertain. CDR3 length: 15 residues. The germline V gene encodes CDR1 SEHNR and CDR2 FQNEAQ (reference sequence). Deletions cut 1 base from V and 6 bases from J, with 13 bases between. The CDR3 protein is CASSLGSGWINEQFF. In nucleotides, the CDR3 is TGTGCCAGCAGCTTAGGTAGTGGATGGATCAATGAGCAGTTCTTC.

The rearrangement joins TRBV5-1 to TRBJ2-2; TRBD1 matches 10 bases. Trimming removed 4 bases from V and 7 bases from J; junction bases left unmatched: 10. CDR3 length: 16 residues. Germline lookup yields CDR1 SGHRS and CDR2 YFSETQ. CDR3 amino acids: CASSLRDRGLGGELFF. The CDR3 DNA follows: TGCGCCAGCAGCCTCCGGGACAGGGGATTGGGCGGGGAGCTGTTTTTT.

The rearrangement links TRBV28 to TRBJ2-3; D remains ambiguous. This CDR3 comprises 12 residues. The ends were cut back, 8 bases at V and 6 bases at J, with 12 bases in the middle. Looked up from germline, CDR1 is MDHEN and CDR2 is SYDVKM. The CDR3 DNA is TGTGCCAGCTACAAGCCCCCCGATACGCAGTATTTT. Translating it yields CASYKPPDTQYF.

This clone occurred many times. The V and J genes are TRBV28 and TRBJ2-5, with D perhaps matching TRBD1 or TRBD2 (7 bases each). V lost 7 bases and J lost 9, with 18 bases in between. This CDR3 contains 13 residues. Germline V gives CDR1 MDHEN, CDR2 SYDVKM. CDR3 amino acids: CASTWGGGGSQYF. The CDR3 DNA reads TGTGCCAGCACCTGGGGGGGAGGGGGCTCCCAGTACTTC.

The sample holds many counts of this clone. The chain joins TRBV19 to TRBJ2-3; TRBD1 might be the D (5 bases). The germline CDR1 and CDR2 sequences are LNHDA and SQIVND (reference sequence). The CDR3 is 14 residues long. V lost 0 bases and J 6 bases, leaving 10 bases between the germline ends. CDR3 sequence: CASSIDSSGDTQYF. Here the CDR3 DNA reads TGTGCCAGTAGTATAGATTCTTCAGGGGATACGCAGTATTTT. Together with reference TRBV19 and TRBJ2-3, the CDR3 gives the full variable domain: DGGITQSPKYLFRKEGQNVTLSCEQNLNHDAMYWYRQDPGQGLRLIYYSQIVNDFQKGDIAEGYSVSREKKESFPLTVTSAQKNPTAFYLCASSIDSSGDTQYFGPGTRLTVL.

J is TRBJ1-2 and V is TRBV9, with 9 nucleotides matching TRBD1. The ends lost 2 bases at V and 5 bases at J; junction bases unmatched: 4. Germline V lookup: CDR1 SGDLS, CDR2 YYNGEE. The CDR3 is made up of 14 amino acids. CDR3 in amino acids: CASSVGQGKYGYTF. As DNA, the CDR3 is TGTGCCAGCAGCGTTGGACAGGGGAAGTATGGCTACACCTTC.

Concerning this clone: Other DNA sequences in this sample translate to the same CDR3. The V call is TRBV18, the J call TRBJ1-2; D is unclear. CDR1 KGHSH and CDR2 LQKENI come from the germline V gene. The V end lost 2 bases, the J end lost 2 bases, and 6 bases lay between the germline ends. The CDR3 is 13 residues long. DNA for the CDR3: TGTGCCAGCTCACCAGAAGGCAACTATGGCTACACCTTC. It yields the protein CASSPEGNYGYTF.

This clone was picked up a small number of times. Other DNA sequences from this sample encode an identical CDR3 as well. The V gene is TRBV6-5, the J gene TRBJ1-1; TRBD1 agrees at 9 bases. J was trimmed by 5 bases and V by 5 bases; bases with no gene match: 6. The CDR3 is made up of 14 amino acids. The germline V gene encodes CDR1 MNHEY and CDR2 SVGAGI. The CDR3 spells CASSRDRARTEAFF. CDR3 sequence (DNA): TGTGCCAGCAGTCGGGACAGGGCGAGGACTGAAGCTTTCTTT.

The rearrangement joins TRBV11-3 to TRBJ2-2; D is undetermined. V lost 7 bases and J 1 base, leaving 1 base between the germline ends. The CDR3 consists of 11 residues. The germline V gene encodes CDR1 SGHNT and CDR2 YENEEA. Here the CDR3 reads CASKNTGELFF. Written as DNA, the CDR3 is TGTGCCAGCAAGAACACCGGGGAGCTGTTTTTT.

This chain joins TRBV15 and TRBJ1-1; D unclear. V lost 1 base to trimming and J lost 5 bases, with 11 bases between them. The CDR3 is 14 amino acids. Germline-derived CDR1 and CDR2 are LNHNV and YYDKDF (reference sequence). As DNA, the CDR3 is TGTGCCACCAGCAGAGGGGCCGGGTGGACTGAAGCTTTCTTT. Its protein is CATSRGAGWTEAFF.

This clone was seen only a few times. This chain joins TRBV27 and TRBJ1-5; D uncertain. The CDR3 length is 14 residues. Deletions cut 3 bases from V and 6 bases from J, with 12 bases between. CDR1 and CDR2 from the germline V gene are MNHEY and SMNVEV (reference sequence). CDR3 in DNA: TGTGCCAGCAGTTTTACTTACCCTCTTCAGCCCCAGCATTTT. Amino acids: CASSFTYPLQPQHF.

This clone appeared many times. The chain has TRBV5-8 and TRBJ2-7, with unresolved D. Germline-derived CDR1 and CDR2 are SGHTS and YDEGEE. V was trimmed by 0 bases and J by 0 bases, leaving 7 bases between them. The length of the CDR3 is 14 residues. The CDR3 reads CASSLGQVSYEQYF. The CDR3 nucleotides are TGTGCCAGCAGCTTGGGGCAGGTCTCCTACGAGCAGTACTTC. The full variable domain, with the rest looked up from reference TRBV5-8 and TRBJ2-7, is EAGVTQSPTHLIKTRGQQATLRCSPISGHTSVYWYQQALGLGLQFLLWYDEGEERNRGNFPPRFSGRQFPNYSSELNVNALELEDSALYLCASSLGQVSYEQYFGPGTRLTVT.

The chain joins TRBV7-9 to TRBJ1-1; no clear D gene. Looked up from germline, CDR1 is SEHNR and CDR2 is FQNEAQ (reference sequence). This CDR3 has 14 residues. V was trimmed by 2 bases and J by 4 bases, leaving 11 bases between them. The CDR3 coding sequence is TGTGCCAGCAGCTTACACGGGGATATCACTGAAGCTTTCTTT. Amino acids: CASSLHGDITEAFF. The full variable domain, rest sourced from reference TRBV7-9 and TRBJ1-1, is DTGVSQNPRHKITKRGQNVTFRCDPISEHNRLYWYRQTLGQGPEFLTYFQNEAQLEKSRLLSDRFSAERPKGSFSTLEIQRTEQGDSAMYLCASSLHGDITEAFFGQGTRLTVV.

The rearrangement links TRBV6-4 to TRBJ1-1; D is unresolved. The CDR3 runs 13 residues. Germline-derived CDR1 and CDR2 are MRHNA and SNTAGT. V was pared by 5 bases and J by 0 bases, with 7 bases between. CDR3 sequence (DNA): TGTGCCAGCAGTTCTCAGCTGAACACTGAAGCTTTCTTT. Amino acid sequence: CASSSQLNTEAFF.

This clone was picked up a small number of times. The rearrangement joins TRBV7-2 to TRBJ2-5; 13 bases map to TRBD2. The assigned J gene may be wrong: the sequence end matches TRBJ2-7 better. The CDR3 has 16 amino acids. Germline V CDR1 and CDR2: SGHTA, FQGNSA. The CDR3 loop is CASSHGGTSGTHEQYF. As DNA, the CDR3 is TGTGCCAGCAGCCACGGGGGGACTAGCGGGACCCACGAGCAGTACTTC.

CDR3 protein: CASSGTHTSGSYNEQFF. In nucleotides, the CDR3 is TGTGCCAGCAGTGGCACACATACTAGCGGTTCCTACAATGAGCAGTTCTTC. The V call is TRBV6-1, the J call TRBJ2-1; the match to TRBD2 covers 8 bases. Germline V gene data show CDR1 as MNHNS and CDR2 as SASEGT. V shed 4 bases, J shed 1 base, and the junction held 9 bases outside the gene matches. This CDR3 spans 17 amino acids.

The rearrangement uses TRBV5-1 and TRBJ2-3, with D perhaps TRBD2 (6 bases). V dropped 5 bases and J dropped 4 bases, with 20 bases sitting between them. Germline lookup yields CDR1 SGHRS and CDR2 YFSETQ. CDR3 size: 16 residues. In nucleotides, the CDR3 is TGCGCCAGCAGAACACCGGGACTGGGATCCGCAGATACGCAGTATTTT. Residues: CASRTPGLGSADTQYF.

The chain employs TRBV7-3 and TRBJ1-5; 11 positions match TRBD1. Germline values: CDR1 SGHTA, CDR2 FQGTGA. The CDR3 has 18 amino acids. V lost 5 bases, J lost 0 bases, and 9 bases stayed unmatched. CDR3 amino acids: CASSTRDRGIVSNQPQHF. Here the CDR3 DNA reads TGTGCCAGCAGCACCCGGGACAGGGGGATTGTTAGCAATCAGCCCCAGCATTTT.

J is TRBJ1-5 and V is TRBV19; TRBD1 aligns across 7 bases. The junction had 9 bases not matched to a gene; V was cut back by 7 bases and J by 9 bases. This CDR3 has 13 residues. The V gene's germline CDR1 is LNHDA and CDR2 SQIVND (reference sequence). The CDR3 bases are TGTGCCAGTACCGACAGGGAATCTTGGCCCCAGCATTTT. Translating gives CASTDRESWPQHF.

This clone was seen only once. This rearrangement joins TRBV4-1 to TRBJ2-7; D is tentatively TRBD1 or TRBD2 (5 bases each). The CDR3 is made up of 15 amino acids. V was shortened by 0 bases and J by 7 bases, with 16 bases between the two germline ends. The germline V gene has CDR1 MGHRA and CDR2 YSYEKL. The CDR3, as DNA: TGCGCCAGCAGCCAAGAGAAACAGAGGGGCTTAGAGCAGTACTTC. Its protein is CASSQEKQRGLEQYF.

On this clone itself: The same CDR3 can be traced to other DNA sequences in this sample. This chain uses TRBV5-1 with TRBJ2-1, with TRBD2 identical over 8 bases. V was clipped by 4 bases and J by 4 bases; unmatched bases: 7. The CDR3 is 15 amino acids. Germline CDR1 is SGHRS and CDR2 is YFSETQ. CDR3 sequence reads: CASSTSSGGYNEQFF. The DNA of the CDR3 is TGCGCCAGCAGCACGAGTTCGGGAGGGTACAATGAGCAGTTCTTC.

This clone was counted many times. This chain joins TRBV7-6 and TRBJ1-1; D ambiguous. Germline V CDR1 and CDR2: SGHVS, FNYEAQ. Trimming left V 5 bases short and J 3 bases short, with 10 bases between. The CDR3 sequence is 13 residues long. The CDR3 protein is CASSAQRDTEAFF. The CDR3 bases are TGTGCCAGCAGCGCACAGAGAGACACTGAAGCTTTCTTT.

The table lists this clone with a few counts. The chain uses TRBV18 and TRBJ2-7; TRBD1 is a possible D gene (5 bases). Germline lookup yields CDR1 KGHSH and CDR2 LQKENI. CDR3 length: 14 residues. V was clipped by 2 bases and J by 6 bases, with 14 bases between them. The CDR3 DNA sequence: TGTGCCAGCTCACCAGAACAGGTCGGAACCGAGCAGTACTTC. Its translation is CASSPEQVGTEQYF.

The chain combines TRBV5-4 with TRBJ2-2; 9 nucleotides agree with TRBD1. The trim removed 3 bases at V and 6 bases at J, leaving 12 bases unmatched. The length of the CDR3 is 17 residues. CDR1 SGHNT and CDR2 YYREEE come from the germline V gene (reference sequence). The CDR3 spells CASSSAGTGRASGELFF. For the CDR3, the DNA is TGTGCCAGCAGCTCAGCCGGGACAGGGAGGGCATCCGGGGAGCTGTTTTTT.

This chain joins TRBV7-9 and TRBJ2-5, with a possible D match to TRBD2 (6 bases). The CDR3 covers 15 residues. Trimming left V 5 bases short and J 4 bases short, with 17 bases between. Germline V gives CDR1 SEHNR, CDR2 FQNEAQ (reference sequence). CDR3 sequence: CASSAEGLRGETQYF. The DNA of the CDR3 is TGTGCCAGCAGCGCCGAGGGGTTGCGGGGAGAGACCCAGTACTTC.

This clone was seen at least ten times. The CDR3 sequence is CASSFPYGYTF. CDR3 DNA sequence: TGTGCCAGCAGTTTCCCCTATGGCTACACCTTC. This chain uses TRBV28 with TRBJ1-2; D uncertain. Per germline, CDR1 MDHEN and CDR2 SYDVKM. CDR3 length: 11 residues. The V gene lost 3 bases and the J gene lost 4 bases, with 3 bases spanning the gap.

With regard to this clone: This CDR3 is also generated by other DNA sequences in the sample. Here the CDR3 reads CASSLTVSTDTQYF. CDR3 in DNA: TGTGCCAGCAGCTTAACAGTTAGCACAGATACGCAGTATTTT. V is TRBV11-1 and J is TRBJ2-3; no clear D gene. In germline, CDR1 is SGHAT, CDR2 FQDESV (reference sequence). With 2 bases removed from V and 0 bases from J, the gap between germline ends came to 6 bases. The CDR3 runs to 14 residues.

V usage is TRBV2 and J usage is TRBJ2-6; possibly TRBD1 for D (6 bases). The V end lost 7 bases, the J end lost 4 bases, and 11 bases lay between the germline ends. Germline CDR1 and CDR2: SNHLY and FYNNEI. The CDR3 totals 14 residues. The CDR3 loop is CASKRTAGANVLTF. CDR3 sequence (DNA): TGTGCCAGCAAAAGGACAGCAGGGGCCAACGTCCTGACTTTC.

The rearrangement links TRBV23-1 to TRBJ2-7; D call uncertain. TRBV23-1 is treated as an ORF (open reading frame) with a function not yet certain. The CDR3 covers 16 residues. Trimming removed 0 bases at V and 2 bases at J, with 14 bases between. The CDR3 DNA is TGCGCCAGCAGTCAATCGGATACCCGCCCCACCTACGAGCAGTACTTC. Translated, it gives CASSQSDTRPTYEQYF.